This T cell receptor beta chain was sequenced in a study of blood T cell repertoires in COVID-19. Clones were sequenced by immunoSEQ multiplex PCR, and TCRdb holds only the in-frame ones, with some missing. The sample includes around 480,000 clones, approximately 90% of them seen just once. CDR3 length equals 14 residues. V lost 2 bases, J lost 7 bases, and 13 bases lay in between. CDR1 is SGHRS and CDR2 is YFSETQ in the germline V gene. The sequencing input was peripheral blood. The receptor was isolated from a woman aged 45-60 years with COVID-19, enrolled during active disease. This chain joins TRBV5-1 and TRBJ1-5; D perhaps matches TRBD1 (6 bases). The CDR3 region is CASSFTGMGQPQHF. The CDR3 DNA reads TGCGCCAGCAGCTTTACAGGGATGGGGCAGCCCCAGCATTTT.